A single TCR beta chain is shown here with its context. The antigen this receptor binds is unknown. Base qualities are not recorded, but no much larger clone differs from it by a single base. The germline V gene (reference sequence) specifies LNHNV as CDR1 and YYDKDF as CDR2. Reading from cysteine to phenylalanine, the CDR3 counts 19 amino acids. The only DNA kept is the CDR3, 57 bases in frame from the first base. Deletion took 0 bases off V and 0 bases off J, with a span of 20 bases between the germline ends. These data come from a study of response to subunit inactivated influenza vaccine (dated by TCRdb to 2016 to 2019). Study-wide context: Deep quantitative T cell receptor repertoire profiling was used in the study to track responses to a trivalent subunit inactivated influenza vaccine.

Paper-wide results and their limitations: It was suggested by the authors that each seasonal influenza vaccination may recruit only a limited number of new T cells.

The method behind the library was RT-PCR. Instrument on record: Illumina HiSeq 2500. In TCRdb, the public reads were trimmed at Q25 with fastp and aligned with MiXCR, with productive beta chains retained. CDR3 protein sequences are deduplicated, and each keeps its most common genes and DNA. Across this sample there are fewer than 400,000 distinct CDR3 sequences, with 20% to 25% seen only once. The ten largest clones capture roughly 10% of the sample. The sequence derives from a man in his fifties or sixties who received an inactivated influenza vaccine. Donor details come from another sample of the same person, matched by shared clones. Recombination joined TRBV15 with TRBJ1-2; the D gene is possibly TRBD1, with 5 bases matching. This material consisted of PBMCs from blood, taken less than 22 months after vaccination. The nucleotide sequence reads TGTGCCACCAGCAGAGATTCGTTGAGGGGCCATAAGCCTAACTATGGCTACACCTTC. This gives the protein CATSRDSLRGHKPNYGYTF. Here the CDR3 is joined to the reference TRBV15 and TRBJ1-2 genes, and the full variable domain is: DAMVIQNPRYQVTQFGKPVTLSCSQTLNHNVMYWYQQKSSQAPKLLFHYYDKDFNNEADTPDNFQSRRPNTSFCFLDIRSPGLGDTAMYLCATSRDSLRGHKPNYGYTFGSGTRLTVV.